The 30 T cell receptor beta chains given below trace back to one sample, sequenced in a study of T cell changes during pregnancy in multiple sclerosis. The method was immunoSEQ multiplex PCR; TCRdb's version includes in-frame clones alone and lacks a portion of them. The sample yields about 87,000 clones, 85% to 95% seen once. Sequencing was performed on peripheral blood, taken in the third trimester of pregnancy. The source of these receptors is a female donor in good health, enrolled as a control in a pregnancy study.

This chain connects TRBV5-1 to TRBJ2-7; 10 nucleotides match TRBD2. CDR1 and CDR2 from the germline V gene are SGHRS and YFSETQ. V trimming: 4 bases; J trimming: 0 bases; junction bases outside the gene matches: 7. This CDR3 has 16 amino acids. The DNA for the CDR3 is TGCGCCAGCAGCGTAGGACTAGCGGCATACTCCTACGAGCAGTACTTC. Its translation is CASSVGLAAYSYEQYF. Supplemented by reference TRBV5-1 and TRBJ2-7, the full variable domain reads KAGVTQTPRYLIKTRGQQVTLSCSPISGHRSVSWYQQTPGQGLQFLFEYFSETQRNKGNFPGRFSGRQFSNSRSEMNVSTLELGDSALYLCASSVGLAAYSYEQYFGPGTRLTVT.

The chain recombines TRBV5-4 with TRBJ2-4; a weak D match, TRBD1 (6 bases). The CDR3 sequence is 13 residues long. V was trimmed by 4 bases and J by 5 bases, leaving 10 bases between them. Per germline, CDR1 SGHNT and CDR2 YYREEE (reference sequence). The CDR3 DNA reads TGTGCCAGCAGCCCCTACAGGGAAAACATTCAGTACTTC. Its translation: CASSPYRENIQYF.

The genes are TRBV29-1 and TRBJ2-1; no firm D call. CDR1 and CDR2 from the germline V gene are SQVTM and ANQGSEA. Trimming cost V 5 bases and J 4 bases, with 15 bases left between them. The CDR3 extends over 14 amino acids. The CDR3, as DNA: TGCAGCGTTCGGTCTGGTTCTCTTTACAATGAGCAGTTCTTC. It translates to CSVRSGSLYNEQFF.

The J gene is TRBJ2-6, the V gene TRBV5-1; 7 bases fit TRBD1. This CDR3 has 16 amino acids. The trim removed 6 bases at V and 0 bases at J, leaving 6 bases unmatched. Germline V gene sequence: CDR1 SGHRS, CDR2 YFSETQ. CDR3: CASTPGGSSGANVLTF. The CDR3 DNA is TGCGCCAGCACCCCAGGGGGTAGCTCTGGGGCCAACGTCCTGACTTTC.

The rearrangement uses TRBV6-6 and TRBJ2-2; TRBD1 aligns across 7 bases. This CDR3 has 14 residues. J was trimmed by 6 bases and V by 4 bases; bases with no gene match: 5. From germline, CDR1 is MNHNY and CDR2 SVGAGI (reference sequence). The CDR3 loop is CASSLGQQAGELFF. The CDR3 coding sequence is TGTGCCAGCAGTTTGGGACAGCAGGCCGGGGAGCTGTTTTTT.

V is TRBV4-1 and J is TRBJ2-7; 10 nucleotides align to TRBD2. Germline V gene data show CDR1 as MGHRA and CDR2 as YSYEKL. J gave up 3 bases and V 1 base, and 3 bases lay outside the gene matches. The CDR3 is made up of 15 amino acids. The CDR3, as DNA: TGCGCCAGCAGCCAAGTCCGACTAGCGGGCTACGAGCAGTACTTC. Protein product: CASSQVRLAGYEQYF.

V is TRBV30 and J is TRBJ1-2, with 9 bases aligning to TRBD1. Germline values: CDR1 GTSNPN, CDR2 SVGIG (reference sequence). This CDR3 has 14 amino acids. The V gene end was trimmed by 3 bases and the J gene end by 8 bases; junction bases not matched to a gene: 10. The chain's CDR3 is CAWRKTGGTGGYTF. The CDR3 bases are TGTGCCTGGAGAAAGACAGGGGGTACTGGCGGCTACACCTTC.

This sequence joins TRBV28 and TRBJ2-3; possible D gene TRBD1, 5 bases. CDR1 MDHEN and CDR2 SYDVKM come from the germline V gene. V was cut by 2 bases and J by 4 bases, with 16 bases left in between. CDR3 size: 16 residues. The CDR3 spells CASSLGGGQGADTQYF. The DNA for the CDR3 is TGTGCCAGCAGTTTAGGCGGTGGTCAGGGCGCAGATACGCAGTATTTT.

The chain carries TRBV5-1 and TRBJ2-1; TRBD2 agrees at 8 bases. CDR3 size: 17 residues. The V segment lost 0 bases and the J segment 7 bases; nucleotides outside the gene matches: 12. The germline gives CDR1 SGHRS, CDR2 YFSETQ. CDR3 in amino acids: CASSLARLAGRPNEQFF. CDR3 sequence (DNA): TGCGCCAGCAGCTTGGCCCGTTTAGCGGGAAGACCTAATGAGCAGTTCTTC.

The genes are TRBV28 and TRBJ2-7; 8 positions agree with TRBD1. The germline gives CDR1 MDHEN, CDR2 SYDVKM. The CDR3 has 16 amino acids. Trimming removed 4 bases from V and 5 bases from J; junction bases left unmatched: 13. DNA for the CDR3: TGTGCCAGCAGTTCGACAGGGGTTATGGCTCTAGACGAGCAGTACTTC. Protein: CASSSTGVMALDEQYF.

V gene TRBV5-8 combines with J gene TRBJ1-3, with D tentatively TRBD1 (5 bases). The CDR3 runs 15 residues. The germline V gene encodes CDR1 SGHTS and CDR2 YDEGEE. The V end lost 5 bases, the J end lost 4 bases, and 16 bases lay between the germline ends. The DNA of the CDR3 is TGTGCCAGCAGATCCGCAGGGCACCCAGGAAACACCATATATTTT. Encoded protein: CASRSAGHPGNTIYF.

The chain has TRBV4-1 and TRBJ1-2, with D perhaps TRBD1 (6 bases). CDR1 is MGHRA and CDR2 is YSYEKL in the germline V gene. This CDR3 is built from 15 residues. Trimming stripped 0 bases from V and 8 bases from J, with 16 bases between. The CDR3: CASSQDLGGANGYTF. CDR3 in DNA: TGCGCCAGCAGCCAAGATTTAGGGGGGGCAAACGGCTACACCTTC.

V gene TRBV7-9 combines with J gene TRBJ2-5, with D possibly matching TRBD2 (6 bases). From germline, CDR1 is SEHNR and CDR2 FQNEAQ (reference sequence). The CDR3 covers 16 residues. Trimming took off 5 bases at V and 0 bases at J, with 16 bases between the two ends. The CDR3 is CASSHWDLPYQETQYF. The CDR3 DNA is TGTGCCAGCAGCCACTGGGACTTACCTTACCAAGAGACCCAGTACTTC.

The genes are TRBV5-6 and TRBJ1-5; tentative D call: TRBD1 (5 bases). Germline loops: CDR1 SGHDT, CDR2 YYEEEE. The CDR3 has 12 amino acids. V lost 4 bases and J lost 5, with 7 bases in between. The CDR3 loop reads CASSLRDQPQHF. The CDR3 region has the DNA TGTGCCAGCAGCCTCAGGGATCAGCCCCAGCATTTT. Supplemented by reference TRBV5-6 and TRBJ1-5, the full variable domain reads DAGVTQSPTHLIKTRGQQVTLRCSPKSGHDTVSWYQQALGQGPQFIFQYYEEEERQRGNFPDRFSGHQFPNYSSELNVNALLLGDSALYLCASSLRDQPQHFGDGTRLSIL.

The rearrangement links TRBV5-1 to TRBJ2-1; D not resolved. Per germline, CDR1 SGHRS and CDR2 YFSETQ. The length of the CDR3 is 13 residues. V was clipped by 2 bases and J by 8 bases, with 11 bases between them. The CDR3 loop is CASSLVAVDEQFF. DNA for the CDR3: TGCGCCAGCAGCTTAGTAGCCGTCGATGAGCAGTTCTTC.

This clone came up a few times. The gene calls are TRBV5-1 and TRBJ1-1; perhaps TRBD1 as D (6 bases). Germline V gene sequence: CDR1 SGHRS, CDR2 YFSETQ. Trimming cost V 5 bases and J 0 bases, with 11 bases left between them. This CDR3 is 14 amino acids long. The CDR3 nucleotides are TGCGCCAGCAGTAGGGACACATTGAACACTGAAGCTTTCTTT. It yields the protein CASSRDTLNTEAFF.

In its sample, this clone was seen once. The V call is TRBV7-6, the J call TRBJ1-1, with D perhaps matching TRBD1 (6 bases). The CDR3 runs 14 residues. Germline CDR1 is SGHVS and CDR2 is FNYEAQ. V was pared by 5 bases and J by 1 base, with 11 bases between. The CDR3 DNA sequence: TGTGCCAGCAGCCCCGGGACATCGAACACTGAAGCTTTCTTT. Amino acids: CASSPGTSNTEAFF.

The chain employs TRBV5-1 and TRBJ2-3; 10 bases align to TRBD2. Per germline, CDR1 SGHRS and CDR2 YFSETQ. The V segment lost 0 bases and the J segment 0 bases; nucleotides outside the gene matches: 1. CDR3 size: 16 residues. The CDR3 here is CASSLETSGSTDTQYF. The CDR3 bases are TGCGCCAGCAGCTTGGAGACTAGCGGGAGCACAGATACGCAGTATTTT.

The chain joins TRBV27 to TRBJ2-7; 9 nucleotides match TRBD2. Germline V gene sequence: CDR1 MNHEY, CDR2 SMNVEV (reference sequence). The CDR3 has 12 amino acids. V lost 3 bases, J lost 7 bases, and 1 base stayed unmatched. The CDR3 coding sequence is TGTGCCAGCAGTTTCCTAGCGGGAGAGCAGTACTTC. Its translation: CASSFLAGEQYF.

The J gene is TRBJ1-2, the V gene TRBV28; 10 positions agree with TRBD1. The germline gives CDR1 MDHEN, CDR2 SYDVKM. V dropped 6 bases and J dropped 6; count of bases not matched to a gene: 4. The CDR3 covers 13 residues. CDR3 loop: CASSPTGGHGYTF. CDR3 sequence (DNA): TGTGCCAGCAGCCCGACAGGGGGCCATGGCTACACCTTC.

The gene calls are TRBV5-1 and TRBJ1-1, with D perhaps matching TRBD1 (6 bases). V lost 1 base, J lost 4 bases, and 17 bases lay in between. CDR3 length: 16 residues. Per germline, CDR1 SGHRS and CDR2 YFSETQ. The CDR3 is CASSLPRGLRSTEAFF. CDR3 nucleotide sequence: TGCGCCAGCAGCTTGCCGCGGGGGCTGAGGAGCACTGAAGCTTTCTTT. The full variable domain, its missing parts supplied by reference TRBV5-1 and TRBJ1-1, is KAGVTQTPRYLIKTRGQQVTLSCSPISGHRSVSWYQQTPGQGLQFLFEYFSETQRNKGNFPGRFSGRQFSNSRSEMNVSTLELGDSALYLCASSLPRGLRSTEAFFGQGTRLTVV.

V and J are TRBV28 and TRBJ2-7, with a tentative D call TRBD1 (5 bases). The V end was cut by 5 bases, the J end by 5 bases, with 13 bases between. CDR1 MDHEN and CDR2 SYDVKM come from the germline V gene. The CDR3 totals 13 residues. The CDR3: CASSLRQGHEQYF. In DNA, the CDR3 is TGTGCCAGCAGTCTCCGTCAGGGCCACGAGCAGTACTTC.

This chain joins TRBV19 and TRBJ2-1; 13 bases agree with TRBD2. V was pared by 6 bases and J by 7 bases, with 6 bases of the junction left unmatched. The V gene's germline CDR1 is LNHDA and CDR2 SQIVND (reference sequence). The CDR3 spans 15 residues. The CDR3 spells CASRGLAGSRNEQFF. The CDR3, as DNA: TGTGCCAGTAGGGGACTAGCGGGATCACGGAATGAGCAGTTCTTC.

The V call is TRBV6-1, the J call TRBJ1-5; 7 bases are a match to TRBD1. Germline assignment: CDR1 MNHNS and CDR2 SASEGT. Losses at the gene ends were 6 bases for V and 2 bases for J; bases not matched to a gene: 4. This CDR3 region has 14 residues. CDR3 sequence reads: CASSLGTGNQPQHF. For the CDR3, the DNA is TGTGCCAGCAGCCTCGGGACAGGCAATCAGCCCCAGCATTTT.

This chain uses TRBV11-2 with TRBJ2-3; D remains ambiguous. V was shortened by 1 base and J by 0 bases, with 8 bases between the two germline ends. Germline V CDR1 and CDR2: SGHAT, FQNNGV. The CDR3 totals 15 residues. In DNA, the CDR3 is TGTGCCAGCAGCTTAGTCCGTTCTAGCACAGATACGCAGTATTTT. This sequence encodes CASSLVRSSTDTQYF.

The chain couples TRBV28 to TRBJ1-2, with 11 bases matching TRBD1. After removal of 8 bases from V and 5 bases from J, the junction contained 16 bases not matched to a gene. The V gene's germline CDR1 is MDHEN and CDR2 SYDVKM. The CDR3 covers 17 residues. As DNA, the CDR3 is TGTGCCAGCTGGGCCCGGACAGGGGGCAAATCCGCTTATGGCTACACCTTC. Protein sequence: CASWARTGGKSAYGYTF.

V usage is TRBV10-3 and J usage is TRBJ2-1, with 7 bases aligning to TRBD2. The germline gives CDR1 ENHRY, CDR2 SYGVKD. V lost 5 bases, J lost 3 bases, and 10 bases stayed unmatched. CDR3 length: 16 residues. DNA of the CDR3: TGTGCCATCAGTCTCCGGGAGGCTAGCGGCTACAATGAGCAGTTCTTC. Translating gives CAISLREASGYNEQFF.

The chain uses TRBV27 and TRBJ2-7; 9 bases match TRBD1. This CDR3 is 14 amino acids long. Germline V CDR1 and CDR2: MNHEY, SMNVEV (reference sequence). The V gene end was trimmed by 3 bases and the J gene end by 1 base; junction bases not matched to a gene: 1. CDR3 in amino acids: CASSLGTGSYEQYF. CDR3 DNA sequence: TGTGCCAGCAGTTTGGGGACAGGGTCCTACGAGCAGTACTTC.

In its sample, this clone ranks as medium-sized. The rearrangement joins TRBV21-1 to TRBJ2-3; TRBD1 reflects the table's D call only, with no check against the DNA. TRBV21-1 is marked as a pseudogene. This CDR3 contains 16 residues. CDR3 coding DNA: TGTGCCAGCAGCCCCCGGGGGACAGGGGGGGGCGATACGCAGTATTTT. Protein product: CASSPRGTGGGDTQYF.

This sequence joins TRBV2 and TRBJ2-7; the D gene is possibly TRBD2 (7 bases). The CDR3 spans 18 residues. The V gene's germline CDR1 is SNHLY and CDR2 FYNNEI. V gave up 1 base and J gave up 2 bases, with 21 bases separating them. The CDR3 region has the DNA TGTGCCAGCAGTGAAGAAAGAGGGGGAGGGGGTTTTCCCTACGAGCAGTACTTC. It yields the protein CASSEERGGGGFPYEQYF.